This T cell receptor (beta chain) was profiled in a study of cytotoxic CD8 clonotypes in ibrutinib-treated CLL. At the level of the study: The study recorded mean values of around 250,000 productive templates and 90,000 to 100,000 productive rearrangements per sample.

Trimming cost V 2 bases and J 6 bases, with 16 bases left between them. Germline V gene data show CDR1 as SEHNR and CDR2 as FQNEAQ (reference sequence). The length of the CDR3 is 15 residues. With cryopreserved PBMCs as the source, 1.5 to 2.5 micrograms of genomic DNA went to TCR beta libraries. General study results and limits: Baseline-level clonality went beyond age-matched healthy donors and moved in step with circulating CD8+ T-cell counts. Patients with sustained remission and those progressing were sampled at differing times.

A remark on this clone: Its antigen is unidentified.

This table comes from immunoSEQ multiplex PCR, and its TCRdb copy is limited to in-frame clones, with some not included. The data hold some 29,000 clones, with 60% to 85% observed a single time. V is TRBV7-9 and J is TRBJ1-1; D might be TRBD1 (5 bases). This receptor was identified in a human donor with chronic lymphocytic leukemia. Sequences were derived from PBMCs, sampled after 36 months of ibrutinib treatment. CDR3 sequence: CASSLQGGGQAEAFF. CDR3 bases: TGTGCCAGCAGCTTACAGGGCGGTGGGCAAGCTGAAGCTTTCTTT.